Below, 20 T cell receptor beta chains from the same sample are listed, as sequenced in a study of beta chain features in type 1 diabetes. General study results and limits: Shortening of TCRB CDR3s, moderate but significant, appeared in all four CD4+ subsets of Type 1 diabetes patients.

The sequenced template was cDNA made from the entire isolated RNA. Measured with immunoSEQ multiplex PCR; TCRdb has only the in-frame clones, and not every one. This sample has around 97,000 clones, with about 26% found just once. Their recognized antigens are unknown. What was sequenced was central memory CD4+ T cells from blood. These receptors came from a woman aged 18 to 35 with type 1 diabetes.

This clone was counted a few times. The V and J genes are TRBV10-2 and TRBJ2-7; D unclear. V was clipped by 4 bases and J by 0 bases, with 7 bases between them. The CDR3 has 13 residues. In germline, CDR1 is WSHSY, CDR2 SAAADI. The CDR3 DNA reads as TGCGCCAGCAGTGTGGGCCACTCCTACGAGCAGTACTTC. It yields the protein CASSVGHSYEQYF.

This clone was counted between two and nine times. The V and J genes are TRBV29-1 and TRBJ2-2, with 10 bases identical to TRBD1. The germline V gene encodes CDR1 SQVTM and CDR2 ANQGSEA. The CDR3 has 15 residues. Germline trimming cut 6 bases from V and 7 bases from J; bases unmatched to any gene: 11. The CDR3 nucleotides are TGCAGCGTCCAGGTCCTGGGACAGGGGTACGGGGAGCTGTTTTTT. This encodes CSVQVLGQGYGELFF.

J is TRBJ1-1 and V is TRBV16; 7 positions match TRBD1. From germline, CDR1 is KGHSY and CDR2 FQNENV. The CDR3 contains 16 residues. V shed 4 bases, J shed 5 bases, and the junction held 13 bases outside the gene matches. In nucleotides, the CDR3 is TGTGCCAGCAGCCGGGTTTCTACAGGGGTGGAAACTGAAGCTTTCTTT. This encodes CASSRVSTGVETEAFF.

Only a few counts were recorded for this clone. The V and J genes are TRBV7-9 and TRBJ1-2; D perhaps matches TRBD1 (5 bases). Trimming pared 4 bases from V and 5 bases from J, leaving 8 bases between. This CDR3 has 12 residues. Germline V gene sequence: CDR1 SEHNR, CDR2 FQNEAQ (reference sequence). CDR3 sequence: CASSSDSYGYTF. In nucleotides, the CDR3 is TGTGCCAGCAGCTCCGACAGTTATGGCTACACCTTC.

This chain connects TRBV11-2 to TRBJ2-1, with D hard to call. This CDR3 is 16 amino acids long. CDR1 is SGHAT, CDR2 FQNNGV, per germline. Trimming shortened V by 0 bases and J by 0 bases, and 9 bases separated the two germline ends. In DNA form, the CDR3 reads TGTGCCAGCAGCTTAGATTTGGTAGACTCCTACAATGAGCAGTTCTTC. Amino acids: CASSLDLVDSYNEQFF.

This clone occurred a few times. The chain joins TRBV30 to TRBJ1-4; D call uncertain. V was clipped by 6 bases and J by 8 bases, with 16 bases between them. Germline V gene data show CDR1 as GTSNPN and CDR2 as SVGIG (reference sequence). This CDR3 is 13 amino acids long. CDR3 nucleotide sequence: TGTGCCTGCCTAAGGGTGGGAGGCGAAAAACTGTTTTTT. It codes for CACLRVGGEKLFF. Filled out from reference TRBV30 and TRBJ1-4, the complete variable domain reads SQTIHQWPATLVQPVGSPLSLECTVEGTSNPNLYWYRQAAGRGLQLLFYSVGIGQISSEVPQNLSASRPQDRQFILSSKKLLLSDSGFYLCACLRVGGEKLFFGSGTQLSVL.

This clone was detected only a few times. This chain joins TRBV5-1 and TRBJ2-1; the match to TRBD2 covers 9 bases. V was clipped by 7 bases and J by 9 bases; unmatched bases: 14. CDR3 length: 15 residues. Germline loops: CDR1 SGHRS, CDR2 YFSETQ. DNA for the CDR3: TGCGCCAGCGAGACGGGGGCGGGAGGGAGCAGTGAGCAGTTCTTC. Its translation is CASETGAGGSSEQFF.

This clone was recorded once. The V and J genes are TRBV18 and TRBJ2-1; maybe TRBD2 (5 bases). Germline values: CDR1 KGHSH, CDR2 LQKENI. V lost 3 bases and J lost 4, with 13 bases in between. This CDR3 contains 15 residues. The CDR3 coding sequence is TGTGCCAGCTCACCGCCGACTATCGAGTACAATGAGCAGTTCTTC. Translating gives CASSPPTIEYNEQFF.

This chain connects TRBV18 to TRBJ2-6, with D possibly being TRBD1 (6 bases). CDR3 length: 18 residues. The germline V gene encodes CDR1 KGHSH and CDR2 LQKENI. Trimming removed 3 bases from V and 0 bases from J, with 15 bases in between. The DNA of the CDR3 is TGTGCCAGCTCACCCCCGGGACAAGTCCTCTCTGGGGCCAACGTCCTGACTTTC. It codes for CASSPPGQVLSGANVLTF. The complete variable domain, with remaining parts taken from reference TRBV18 and TRBJ2-6, reads NAGVMQNPRHLVRRRGQEARLRCSPMKGHSHVYWYRQLPEEGLKFMVYLQKENIIDESGMPKERFSAEFPKEGPSILRIQQVVRGDSAAYFCASSPPGQVLSGANVLTFGAGSRLTVL.

The V and J genes are TRBV4-3 and TRBJ1-3; D gene uncertain. The CDR3 runs to 17 residues. Germline V gene data show CDR1 as LGHNA and CDR2 as YSLEER. V was pared by 1 base and J by 0 bases, with 13 bases between. The CDR3 DNA is TGCGCCAGCAGCCAAGGTGGAGTGTCCCGCTCTGGAAACACCATATATTTT. Residues: CASSQGGVSRSGNTIYF.

V and J are TRBV4-3 and TRBJ2-1, with a tentative D call TRBD2 (5 bases). This CDR3 region has 16 residues. V was shortened by 0 bases and J by 3 bases, with 12 bases between the two germline ends. Per the germline V gene, CDR1 is LGHNA and CDR2 is YSLEER. The CDR3 DNA sequence: TGCGCCAGCAGCCAAGAGGGCGTCGGGATCTACAATGAGCAGTTCTTC. It is translated as CASSQEGVGIYNEQFF.

The chain employs TRBV27 and TRBJ1-1; D call uncertain. V gave up 5 bases and J gave up 4 bases, with 11 bases separating them. Germline V gives CDR1 MNHEY, CDR2 SMNVEV (reference sequence). The CDR3 spans 13 residues. CDR3 nucleotide sequence: TGTGCCAGCAGTCCCTTCATGGCCACTGAAGCTTTCTTT. It translates to CASSPFMATEAFF.

In this sample, this clone turned up a few times. J is TRBJ2-7 and V is TRBV5-4; tentatively, D is TRBD2 (6 bases). The CDR3 is 15 amino acids. Trimming took off 2 bases at V and 6 bases at J, with 18 bases between the two ends. CDR1 SGHNT and CDR2 YYREEE come from the germline V gene (reference sequence). CDR3 sequence: CASSLTGGKIGEQYV. In nucleotides, the CDR3 is TGTGCCAGCAGCTTAACTGGCGGGAAAATCGGCGAGCAGTACGTC.

This clone came up a few times. The rearrangement links TRBV19 to TRBJ2-1, with 8 bases aligning to TRBD2. This CDR3 has 15 residues. CDR1 and CDR2 (germline): LNHDA, SQIVND (reference sequence). J lost 7 bases, V lost 5 bases, and 10 bases had no gene match. In nucleotides, the CDR3 is TGTGCCAGTAGTCCAGGCGGGAGGTATATAAATGAGCAGTTCTTC. It is translated as CASSPGGRYINEQFF.

CDR3 in amino acids: CASSQGGQGTPSGNTIYF. The CDR3 DNA sequence: TGCGCCAGCAGCCAAGGGGGCCAGGGGACCCCCTCTGGAAACACCATATATTTT. The genes are TRBV4-3 and TRBJ1-3, with D maybe TRBD1 (6 bases). The length of the CDR3 is 18 residues. V lost 1 base and J lost 0, with 16 bases in between. CDR1 LGHNA and CDR2 YSLEER come from the germline V gene.

This clone is a singleton in its sample. J is TRBJ2-1 and V is TRBV7-9; 12 bases agree with TRBD2. This CDR3 comprises 17 residues. The germline V gene has CDR1 SEHNR and CDR2 FQNEAQ (reference sequence). V lost 4 bases and J lost 5; bases outside the gene matches: 9. The CDR3 loop is CASSWGRTSGTDNEQFF. The CDR3 nucleotides are TGTGCCAGCAGCTGGGGTAGGACTAGCGGGACTGACAATGAGCAGTTCTTC.

The table lists this clone with a few counts. This chain links TRBV21-1 with TRBJ1-2; the table calls TRBD1, which could not be checked here. TRBV21-1 is deemed a pseudogene. The CDR3 totals 15 residues. CDR3: CASSNRTALRCGYTF. CDR3 in DNA: TGTGCCAGCAGCAACAGGACAGCCCTTCGCTGTGGCTACACCTTC.

This chain uses TRBV29-1 with TRBJ1-1; D is possibly TRBD1 (5 bases). The CDR3 is made up of 13 amino acids. Germline CDR1 and CDR2: SQVTM and ANQGSEA. Trimming cost V 6 bases and J 3 bases, with 14 bases left between them. CDR3 sequence reads: CSVERGFDTEAFF. Here the CDR3 DNA reads TGCAGCGTCGAACGGGGGTTCGACACTGAAGCTTTCTTT.

V is TRBV2 and J is TRBJ2-7; possibly TRBD1 or TRBD2 for D (5 bases each). The CDR3 spans 14 residues. V was pared by 6 bases and J by 7 bases, with 19 bases between. The germline gives CDR1 SNHLY, CDR2 FYNNEI. The CDR3 is CASSAPPGPGEQYV. The CDR3 DNA reads as TGTGCCAGCAGCGCCCCCCCGGGGCCGGGGGAGCAGTACGTC.

The chain employs TRBV10-2 and TRBJ2-1; D is possibly TRBD2 (5 bases). CDR1 and CDR2 (germline): WSHSY, SAAADI. This CDR3 contains 11 residues. V lost 3 bases and J lost 14, with 11 bases in between. The CDR3 is CASSEAAVKFF. For the CDR3, the DNA is TGCGCCAGCAGTGAAGCGGCCGTGAAGTTCTTC.